What follows are 18 T cell receptor beta chains derived from one specimen sequenced in a study of blood T cells in healthy people across ages. A second PCR, run for roughly 7 to 11 cycles, used a sample-barcoded 5' primer plus a J-beta primer mix. TCRdb fed the 5' RACE reads into MiXCR, producing one record per CDR3 protein. The table shows roughly 1,500,000 distinct CDR3 sequences, with 30% to 35% occurring only once. The sequenced sample was blood. The source of these receptors is a woman between 25 and 40 years old in good health.

This chain links TRBV20-1 with TRBJ1-1, with D unresolved. This CDR3 has 15 residues. Between the trimmed V and J ends, which lost 5 bases and 2 bases, there was a span of 18 bases. Germline V lookup: CDR1 DFQATT, CDR2 SNEGSKA (reference sequence). The CDR3 bases are TGCAGTGCTGCAGGCCGGGGAAGAATAAACACTGAAGCTTTCTTT. Translated: CSAAGRGRINTEAFF.

The rearrangement links TRBV20-1 to TRBJ2-1, with D possibly being TRBD1 (5 bases). V was clipped by 0 bases and J by 7 bases, with 19 bases between them. Germline V gene sequence: CDR1 DFQATT, CDR2 SNEGSKA (reference sequence). This CDR3 region has 16 residues. CDR3 sequence reads: CSARDPTTGGANEQFF. The CDR3, as DNA: TGCAGTGCTAGAGATCCAACTACCGGTGGGGCTAATGAGCAGTTCTTC.

The chain has TRBV20-1 and TRBJ2-1, with 7 bases aligning to TRBD1. Germline CDR1 DFQATT, CDR2 SNEGSKA (reference sequence). V lost 3 bases to trimming and J lost 10 bases; unmatched junction nucleotides: 6. The CDR3 extends over 12 amino acids. CDR3: CSASYQGVEQFF. The CDR3 coding sequence is TGCAGTGCTAGCTACCAGGGGGTGGAGCAGTTCTTC.

The chain links TRBV7-3 to TRBJ2-3; 9 bases line up with TRBD2. Germline V lookup: CDR1 SGHTA, CDR2 FQGTGA. The CDR3 extends over 15 amino acids. V shed 1 base, J shed 4 bases, and the junction held 3 bases outside the gene matches. CDR3 DNA: TGTGCCAGCAGCTTAAGGGGACTAGCCCCAGATACGCAGTATTTT. Amino acid sequence: CASSLRGLAPDTQYF.

This chain connects TRBV6-5 to TRBJ2-7; no clear D. In germline, CDR1 is MNHEY, CDR2 SVGAGI. This CDR3 comprises 13 residues. The ends were cut back, 6 bases at V and 3 bases at J, with 12 bases in the middle. CDR3 sequence: CASSPVGYYEQYF. The CDR3, as DNA: TGTGCCAGCAGCCCGGTGGGGTACTACGAGCAGTACTTC.

Worth noting for this clonotype: A read error may produce the germline difference seen at one junction end. This chain links TRBV28 with TRBJ2-7; TRBD2 might be the D (6 bases). Germline V gene lookup returns CDR1 MDHEN and CDR2 SYDVKM. The CDR3 extends over 15 amino acids. CDR3 DNA: TGTGCCAGCAGCCGCAGCGGGCGTAACCCCTACGAGCGGTACTTC. This codes for CASSRSGRNPYERYF.

In this sample, this clonotype turned up a few times. The J gene is TRBJ2-2, the V gene TRBV7-2; D tentatively reads TRBD1 or TRBD2 (6 bases each). The V gene lost 7 bases and the J gene lost 5 bases, with 20 bases spanning the gap. The CDR3 spans 16 residues. Germline CDR1 and CDR2: SGHTA and FQGNSA. The CDR3 loop is CASTDRGQGRTGELFF. The CDR3 nucleotides read TGTGCCAGCACCGACCGGGGGCAGGGAAGGACCGGGGAGCTGTTTTTT. The variable domain in full, with the rest retrieved from reference TRBV7-2 and TRBJ2-2, is GAGVSQSPSNKVTEKGKDVELRCDPISGHTALYWYRQSLGQGLEFLIYFQGNSAPDKSGLPSDRFSAERTGGSVSTLTIQRTQQEDSAVYLCASTDRGQGRTGELFFGEGSRLTVL.

The chain combines TRBV7-2 with TRBJ1-2; the D gene is possibly TRBD1 (6 bases). Per germline, CDR1 SGHTA and CDR2 FQGNSA. The CDR3 has 15 residues. Trimming took 2 bases from V and 6 from J, leaving 16 bases between them. DNA for the CDR3: TGTGCCAGCAGCTTACAGTACGGACAGAACCATGGCTACACCTTC. Residues: CASSLQYGQNHGYTF.

This clonotype has more than one count but fewer than ten. V usage is TRBV7-9 and J usage is TRBJ2-7; 7 bases map to TRBD1. This CDR3 comprises 14 residues. The germline V gene encodes CDR1 SEHNR and CDR2 FQNEAQ (reference sequence). After removal of 0 bases from V and 6 bases from J, the junction contained 5 bases not matched to a gene. The CDR3 protein is CASSLASRGREQYF. The CDR3 nucleotides are TGTGCCAGCAGCTTAGCTTCGAGGGGGCGCGAGCAGTACTTC.

This clonotype turned up a few times. The chain carries TRBV6-5 and TRBJ2-6; perhaps TRBD2 as D (6 bases). The CDR3 contains 16 residues. Germline V lookup: CDR1 MNHEY, CDR2 SVGAGI. V was cut by 0 bases and J by 4 bases, with 10 bases left in between. The CDR3 protein is CASSYSPGDGANVLTF. The CDR3 region has the DNA TGTGCCAGCAGTTACTCGCCGGGAGACGGGGCCAACGTCCTGACTTTC.

The J gene is TRBJ1-2, the V gene TRBV12-3 or TRBV12-4, with D possibly being TRBD1 (6 bases). V lost 2 bases, J lost 4 bases, and 14 bases lay in between. The CDR3 extends over 15 amino acids. The CDR3 nucleotides read TGTGCCAGCAGTTTACCGGGACAAGGGCTCTATGGCTACACCTTC. Residues: CASSLPGQGLYGYTF.

The chain joins TRBV4-3 to TRBJ2-3; D gene uncertain. Germline lookup yields CDR1 LGHNA and CDR2 YSLEER. This CDR3 region has 17 residues. V lost 2 bases to trimming and J lost 1 base, with 16 bases between them. The CDR3 nucleotides read TGCGCCAGCAGCCAACTGCACAGCTTATGGGGCACAGATACGCAGTATTTT. This encodes CASSQLHSLWGTDTQYF.

The rearrangement links TRBV20-1 to TRBJ1-5, with 7 nucleotides matching TRBD1. This CDR3 is 16 amino acids long. The V gene's germline CDR1 is DFQATT and CDR2 SNEGSKA (reference sequence). The V gene end was trimmed by 6 bases and the J gene end by 2 bases; junction bases not matched to a gene: 13. CDR3 amino acids: CSATIGQAGGNQPQHF. Here the CDR3 DNA reads TGCAGTGCAACAATCGGACAGGCTGGGGGCAATCAGCCCCAGCATTTT.

The chain uses TRBV20-1 and TRBJ2-2; D might be TRBD1 (5 bases). Trimming took 6 bases from V and 1 from J, leaving 12 bases between them. The CDR3 is made up of 14 amino acids. Germline-derived CDR1 and CDR2 are DFQATT and SNEGSKA (reference sequence). The CDR3 loop reads CSAPGRGNTGELFF. CDR3 DNA: TGCAGTGCCCCCGGAAGGGGGAACACCGGGGAGCTGTTTTTT.

The table lists this clonotype with many counts. Given a much more abundant clone one base away, this may be a read error. The CDR3: CASRLGAKETQYF. CDR3 bases: TGTGCCAGCAGATTAGGGGCTAAAGAGACCCAGTACTTC. The rearrangement uses TRBV13 and TRBJ2-5; D perhaps matches TRBD1 (5 bases). This CDR3 contains 13 residues. Germline CDR1 PRHDT, CDR2 FYEKMQ (reference sequence).

This clonotype was counted a few times. This chain joins TRBV4-1 and TRBJ2-1, with TRBD2 identical over 12 bases. Germline CDR1 reads MGHRA; CDR2 reads YSYEKL. The CDR3 runs to 19 residues. Trimming at V came to 2 bases and at J to 3 bases, leaving 11 bases not matched to a gene. CDR3 sequence reads: CASSQPTSGRGMVYNEQFF. The CDR3 nucleotides are TGCGCCAGCAGCCAACCGACTAGCGGGAGAGGAATGGTCTACAATGAGCAGTTCTTC.

The chain carries TRBV20-1 and TRBJ2-5; D gene uncertain. The CDR3 is 13 residues long. V was trimmed by 0 bases and J by 2 bases, leaving 7 bases between them. CDR1 is DFQATT, CDR2 SNEGSKA, per germline (reference sequence). This CDR3 is CSARDQQQETQYF. CDR3 DNA sequence: TGCAGTGCTAGAGATCAGCAGCAAGAGACCCAGTACTTC.

Points on this clonotype: At one boundary the junction diverges from the germline segment, which might be a read error. J is TRBJ2-3 and V is TRBV29-1; D gene uncertain. Per the germline V gene, CDR1 is SQVTM and CDR2 is ANQGSEA. The CDR3 sequence is 12 residues long. The CDR3 here is CGVRAGTDTQYF. In DNA form, the CDR3 reads TGCGGCGTGAGAGCTGGGACAGATACGCAGTATTTT.